This T cell receptor beta chain was documented in a study of control samples from healthy donors and cancer patients. This clone was counted only a few times. The germline V gene has CDR1 SEHNR and CDR2 FQNEAQ (reference sequence). Trimming removed 5 bases at V and 2 bases at J, with 13 bases between. The CDR3 has 15 amino acids. TCRdb's copy holds only in-frame clones and misses some; the assay was immunoSEQ multiplex PCR. The repertoire holds roughly 100,000 clones, approximately 90% seen once, with about 7.8% in the top ten. V gene TRBV7-9 combines with J gene TRBJ1-3; D may be TRBD1 (6 bases). This sequence was found in a man under 40 in good health. Sequenced sample: blood. CDR3 loop: CASSPVRGPGNTIYF. The CDR3 coding sequence is TGTGCCAGCAGCCCAGTCAGGGGCCCTGGAAACACCATATATTTT.